The T cell receptor beta chain under discussion was sequenced for a study of graft-versus-host responses after intestinal transplantation. Study at large: All recipients were given anti-thymocyte globulin induction, and tacrolimus and steroids were then administered for roughly 3 years. Regarding the study as a whole: HvG clone declines early post-transplant were associated with peak circulating GvH levels. Researchers found GvH clones in recipient marrow, and some showed up first in ileum or blood.

The assay was immunoSEQ multiplex PCR, and TCRdb's table has in-frame clones only and misses some. The sample has about 20,000 clones; roughly 86% are singletons. Note on this clone: Antigen specificity is unknown.

The junction had 2 bases not matched to a gene; V was cut back by 3 bases and J by 3 bases. Germline values: CDR1 SGHRS, CDR2 YFSETQ. The CDR3 totals 14 residues. Here the sequenced sample was PBMCs, taken about 240 days after intestinal transplant. This TCR derives from a human patient who received an intestinal transplant, so some T cells may come from the graft donor. V and J are TRBV5-1 and TRBJ1-1; 10 bases agree with TRBD1. CDR3: CASSWDRGYTEAFF. The CDR3 bases are TGCGCCAGCAGCTGGGACAGGGGCTACACTGAAGCTTTCTTT.